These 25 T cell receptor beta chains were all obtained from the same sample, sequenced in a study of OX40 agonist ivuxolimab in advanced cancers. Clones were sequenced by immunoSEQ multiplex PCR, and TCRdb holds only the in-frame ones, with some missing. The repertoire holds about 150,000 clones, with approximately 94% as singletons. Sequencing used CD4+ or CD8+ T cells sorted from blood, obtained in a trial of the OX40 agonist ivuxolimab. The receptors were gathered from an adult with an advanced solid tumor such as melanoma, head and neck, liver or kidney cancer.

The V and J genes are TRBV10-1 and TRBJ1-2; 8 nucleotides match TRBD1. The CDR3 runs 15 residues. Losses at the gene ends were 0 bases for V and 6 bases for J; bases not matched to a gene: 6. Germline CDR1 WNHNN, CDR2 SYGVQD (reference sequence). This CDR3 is CASSESARGHDGYTF. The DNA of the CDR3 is TGCGCCAGCAGTGAGTCGGCCAGGGGGCATGATGGCTACACCTTC.

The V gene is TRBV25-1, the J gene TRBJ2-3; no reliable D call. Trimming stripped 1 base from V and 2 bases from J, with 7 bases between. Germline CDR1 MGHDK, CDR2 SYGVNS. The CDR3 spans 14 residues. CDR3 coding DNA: TGTGCCAGCAGTGAATCTCCGCTCACAGATACGCAGTATTTT. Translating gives CASSESPLTDTQYF.

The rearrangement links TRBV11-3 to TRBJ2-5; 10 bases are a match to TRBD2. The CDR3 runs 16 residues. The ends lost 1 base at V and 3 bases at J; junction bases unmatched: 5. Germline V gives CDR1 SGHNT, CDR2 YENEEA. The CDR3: CASSLGLAGVEETQYF. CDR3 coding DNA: TGTGCCAGCAGCTTAGGGCTAGCGGGGGTGGAAGAGACCCAGTACTTC.

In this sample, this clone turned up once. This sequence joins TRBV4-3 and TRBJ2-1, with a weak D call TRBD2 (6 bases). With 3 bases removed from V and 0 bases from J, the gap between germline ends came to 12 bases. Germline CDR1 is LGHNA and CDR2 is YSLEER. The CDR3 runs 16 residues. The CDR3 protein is CASSQVGGNSYNEQFF. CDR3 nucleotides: TGCGCCAGCAGCCAGGTCGGGGGAAACTCCTACAATGAGCAGTTCTTC.

The CDR3, as DNA: TGTGCCAGCTCAGAGGGACAGGGGACCGGGGAGCTGTTTTTT. Translation gives CASSEGQGTGELFF. The gene calls are TRBV18 and TRBJ2-2; 10 bases align to TRBD1. Looked up from germline, CDR1 is KGHSH and CDR2 is LQKENI. This CDR3 is 14 amino acids long. V shed 5 bases, J shed 5 bases, and the junction held 2 bases outside the gene matches.

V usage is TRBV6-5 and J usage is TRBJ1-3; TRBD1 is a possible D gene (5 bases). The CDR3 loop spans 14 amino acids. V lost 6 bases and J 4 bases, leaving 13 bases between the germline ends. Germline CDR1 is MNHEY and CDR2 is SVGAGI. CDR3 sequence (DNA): TGTGCCAGCAGAAAAAGGGGTATGGGAAACACCATATATTTT. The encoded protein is CASRKRGMGNTIYF.

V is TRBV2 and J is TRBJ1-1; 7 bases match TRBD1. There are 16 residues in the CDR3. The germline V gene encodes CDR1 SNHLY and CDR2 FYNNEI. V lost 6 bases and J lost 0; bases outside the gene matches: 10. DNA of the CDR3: TGTGCCAGCAGCGCAAACCCGACAGGGCTGAACACTGAAGCTTTCTTT. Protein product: CASSANPTGLNTEAFF.

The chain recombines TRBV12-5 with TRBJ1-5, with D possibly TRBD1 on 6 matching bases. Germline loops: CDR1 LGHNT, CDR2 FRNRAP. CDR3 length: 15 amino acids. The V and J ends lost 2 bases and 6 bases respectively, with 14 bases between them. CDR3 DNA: TGTGCTAGTGGTTTGATCCCACAGGGAGGTCAGCCCCAGCATTTT. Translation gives CASGLIPQGGQPQHF.

The CDR3 protein is CASSPDRAPYEQYF. The CDR3 region has the DNA TGTGCCAGCTCACCGGACAGGGCTCCCTACGAGCAGTACTTC. The V gene is TRBV18, the J gene TRBJ2-7; 8 bases map to TRBD1. The ends lost 3 bases at V and 2 bases at J; junction bases unmatched: 3. The CDR3 runs to 14 residues. In germline, CDR1 is KGHSH, CDR2 LQKENI.

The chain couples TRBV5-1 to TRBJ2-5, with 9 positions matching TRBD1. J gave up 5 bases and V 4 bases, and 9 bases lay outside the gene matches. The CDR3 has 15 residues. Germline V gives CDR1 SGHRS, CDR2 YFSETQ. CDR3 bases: TGCGCCAGCAGCCCCATGGACAGGGGAGTGGAGACCCAGTACTTC. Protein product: CASSPMDRGVETQYF.

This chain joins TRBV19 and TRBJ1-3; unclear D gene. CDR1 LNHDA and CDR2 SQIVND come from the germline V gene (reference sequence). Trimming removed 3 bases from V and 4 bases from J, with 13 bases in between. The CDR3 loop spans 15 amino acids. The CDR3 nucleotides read TGTGCCAGTAGTATCGAAGCCATGGGGGGAAACACCATATATTTT. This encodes CASSIEAMGGNTIYF.

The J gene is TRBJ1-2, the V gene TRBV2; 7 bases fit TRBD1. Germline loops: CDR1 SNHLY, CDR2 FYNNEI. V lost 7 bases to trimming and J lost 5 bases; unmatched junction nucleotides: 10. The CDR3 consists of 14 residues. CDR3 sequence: CASTSVGGQYGYTF. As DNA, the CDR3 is TGTGCCAGCACGTCGGTAGGGGGCCAATATGGCTACACCTTC.

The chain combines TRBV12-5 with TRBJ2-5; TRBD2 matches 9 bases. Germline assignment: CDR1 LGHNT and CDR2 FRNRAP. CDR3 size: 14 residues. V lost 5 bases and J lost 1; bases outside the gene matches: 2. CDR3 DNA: TGTGCTAGTGGTCTTAGCGGGGGCCAAGAGACCCAGTACTTC. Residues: CASGLSGGQETQYF.

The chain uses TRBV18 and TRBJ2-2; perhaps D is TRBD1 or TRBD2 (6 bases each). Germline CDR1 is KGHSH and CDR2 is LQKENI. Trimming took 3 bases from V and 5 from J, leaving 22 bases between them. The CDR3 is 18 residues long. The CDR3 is CASSPTASGGRVTGELFF. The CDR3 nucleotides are TGTGCCAGCTCACCCACGGCCTCCGGGGGCAGGGTAACCGGGGAGCTGTTTTTT.

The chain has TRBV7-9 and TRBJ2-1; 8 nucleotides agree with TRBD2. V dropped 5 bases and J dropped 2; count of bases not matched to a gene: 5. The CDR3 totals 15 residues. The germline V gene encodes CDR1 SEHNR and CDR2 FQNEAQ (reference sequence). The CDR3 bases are TGTGCCAGCAGCCCCCGGGGGGGGGCCTACAATGAGCAGTTCTTC. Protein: CASSPRGGAYNEQFF. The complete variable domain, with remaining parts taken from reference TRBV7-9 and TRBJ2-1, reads DTGVSQNPRHKITKRGQNVTFRCDPISEHNRLYWYRQTLGQGPEFLTYFQNEAQLEKSRLLSDRFSAERPKGSFSTLEIQRTEQGDSAMYLCASSPRGGAYNEQFFGPGTRLTVL.

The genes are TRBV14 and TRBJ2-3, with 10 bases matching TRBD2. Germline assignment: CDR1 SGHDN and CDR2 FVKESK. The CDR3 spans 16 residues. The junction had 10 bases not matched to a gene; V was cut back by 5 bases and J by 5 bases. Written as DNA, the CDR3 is TGTGCCAGCAGCTTAACTAGCGGGATGGCTGGAGATACGCAGTATTTT. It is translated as CASSLTSGMAGDTQYF. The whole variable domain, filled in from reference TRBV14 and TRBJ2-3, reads EAGVTQFPSHSVIEKGQTVTLRCDPISGHDNLYWYRRVMGKEIKFLLHFVKESKQDESGMPNNRFLAERTGGTYSTLKVQPAELEDSGVYFCASSLTSGMAGDTQYFGPGTRLTVL.

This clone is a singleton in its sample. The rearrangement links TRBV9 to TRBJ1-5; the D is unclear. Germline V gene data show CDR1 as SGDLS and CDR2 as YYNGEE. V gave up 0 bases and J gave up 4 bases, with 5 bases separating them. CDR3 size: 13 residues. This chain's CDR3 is CASSVVDNQPQHF. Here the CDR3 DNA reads TGTGCCAGCAGCGTAGTCGATAATCAGCCCCAGCATTTT.

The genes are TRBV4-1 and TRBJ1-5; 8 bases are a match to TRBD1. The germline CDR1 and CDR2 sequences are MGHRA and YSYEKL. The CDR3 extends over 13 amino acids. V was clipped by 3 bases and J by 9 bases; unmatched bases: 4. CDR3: CASSHPQGGPQHF. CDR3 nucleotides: TGCGCCAGCAGCCACCCACAGGGGGGGCCCCAGCATTTT.

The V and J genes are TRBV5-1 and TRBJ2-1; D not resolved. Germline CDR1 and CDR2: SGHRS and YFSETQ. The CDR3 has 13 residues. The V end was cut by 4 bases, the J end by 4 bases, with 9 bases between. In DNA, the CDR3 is TGCGCCAGCAGCCCTGGCGCTTACAATGAGCAGTTCTTC. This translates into CASSPGAYNEQFF.

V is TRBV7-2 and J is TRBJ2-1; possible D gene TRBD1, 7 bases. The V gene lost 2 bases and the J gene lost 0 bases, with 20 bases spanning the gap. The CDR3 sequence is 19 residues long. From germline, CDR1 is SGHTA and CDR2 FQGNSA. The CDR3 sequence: CASSLPGGGGVSSYNEQFF. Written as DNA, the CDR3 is TGTGCCAGCAGCTTACCCGGAGGGGGCGGGGTGAGCTCCTACAATGAGCAGTTCTTC.

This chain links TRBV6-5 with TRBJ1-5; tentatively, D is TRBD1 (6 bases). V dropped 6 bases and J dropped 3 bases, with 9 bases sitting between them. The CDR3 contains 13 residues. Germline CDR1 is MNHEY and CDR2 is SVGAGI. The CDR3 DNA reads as TGTGCCAGCAGACAGGGTGACAATCAGCCCCAGCATTTT. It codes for CASRQGDNQPQHF.

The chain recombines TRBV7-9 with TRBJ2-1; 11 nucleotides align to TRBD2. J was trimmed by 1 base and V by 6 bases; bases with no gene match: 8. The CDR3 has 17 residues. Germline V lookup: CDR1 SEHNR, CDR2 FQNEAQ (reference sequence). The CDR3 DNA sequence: TGTGCCAGCAGTTTCCCCCTAGCGGGAGGTTCCTACAATGAGCAGTTCTTC. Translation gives CASSFPLAGGSYNEQFF.

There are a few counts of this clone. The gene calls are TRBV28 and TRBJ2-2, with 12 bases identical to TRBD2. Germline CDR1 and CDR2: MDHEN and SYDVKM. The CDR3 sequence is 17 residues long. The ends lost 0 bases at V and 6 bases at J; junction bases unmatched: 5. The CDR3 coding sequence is TGTGCCAGCAGTTTATGGGCGCTAGCGGGGGGGCCCGGGGAGCTGTTTTTT. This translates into CASSLWALAGGPGELFF.

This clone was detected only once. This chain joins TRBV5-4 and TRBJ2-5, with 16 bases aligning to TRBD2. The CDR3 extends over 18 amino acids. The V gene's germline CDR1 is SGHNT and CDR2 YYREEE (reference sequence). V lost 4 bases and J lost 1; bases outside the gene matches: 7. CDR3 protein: CASSPGTSGGVGQETQYF. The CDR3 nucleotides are TGTGCCAGCAGCCCTGGGACTAGCGGGGGGGTGGGCCAAGAGACCCAGTACTTC. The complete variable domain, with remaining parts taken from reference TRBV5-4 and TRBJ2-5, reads ETGVTQSPTHLIKTRGQQVTLRCSSQSGHNTVSWYQQALGQGPQFIFQYYREEENGRGNFPPRFSGLQFPNYSSELNVNALELDDSALYLCASSPGTSGGVGQETQYFGPGTRLLVL.

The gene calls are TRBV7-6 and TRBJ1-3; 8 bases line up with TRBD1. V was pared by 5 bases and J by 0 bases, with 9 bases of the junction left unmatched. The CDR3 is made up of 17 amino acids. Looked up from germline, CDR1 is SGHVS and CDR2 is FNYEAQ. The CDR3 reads CASSPQTGASSGNTIYF. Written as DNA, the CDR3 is TGTGCCAGCAGCCCGCAGACAGGGGCGAGCTCTGGAAACACCATATATTTT.